This T cell receptor beta chain was sequenced during a study of T cells in Graves' hyperthyroidism and ophthalmopathy (dated by TCRdb to between 2018 and 2021). As for the study more broadly: A discovery cohort of around 100 patients, about 40 with Graves' ophthalmopathy and 55 to 60 with stable Graves' hyperthyroidism, was used to find distinguishing TCR V-J signatures. Prospective prediction of ophthalmopathy was tested in an independent validation cohort of 18 to 20 hyperthyroidism patients and around 16 patients who later progressed to ophthalmopathy. The paper describes TCR Vbeta CDR3 sequencing of more than 120 peripheral blood samples, made up of some 42 ophthalmopathy patients, roughly 75 hyperthyroidism patients and 17 progressor patients. The study also compared thyroid tissue and blood T-cell repertoires from several Graves' hyperthyroidism patients. After blood sampling, hyperthyroidism patients were treated with methimazole at a starting dose of 30 mg daily, and ophthalmopathy patients were treated with high-dose intravenous methylprednisolone. The roughly 99 discovery patients were divided at random into training and test sets in a 7:3 ratio. Overall study results and their limits: In validation, the model predicted progression to ophthalmopathy with 65% to 71% sensitivity and 72.22% specificity, a median of approximately 6.5 months before onset. A 13 V-J signature model separated ophthalmopathy from stable hyperthyroidism, with nearly 90% sensitivity and roughly 81% specificity in cross-validation and 80%/75% in testing. Most expanded thyroid clonotypes (frequency above 0.001) were also detected in blood, a finding suggesting that blood repertoires may reflect thyroid immune responses. No statistical method was used to fix the sample size in advance, and group allocation was not hidden from the investigators.

The germline V gene gives CDR1 as ENHRY and CDR2 as SYGVKD. Measured from the cysteine to the phenylalanine, the CDR3 is 14 residues long. Just CDR3 DNA is preserved here, 42 bases in frame from base 1. The junction shows trimming of 0 bases on V and 7 bases on J, plus 12 bases between the germline ends. The study excluded patients with uncontrolled infections, other autoimmune diseases, pregnancy or lactation. Diagnoses were based on clinical symptoms, serum thyroxine and TRAb, thyroid ultrasound and orbital computed tomography. Total RNA was extracted with Trizol reagent, and quality was checked on an Agilent 2100 Bioanalyzer. This clonotype appeared many times. The antigen it binds to is not known. Base-call qualities are not available, and no considerably larger clone is one nucleotide away. TCR beta CDR3 regions were amplified from RNA transcripts. The TCR CDR3 was subjected to a first round of RT-PCR using the HTBI primer set and the Qiagen OneStep RT-PCR kit. Libraries were constructed in a second round of multiplex PCR, after which size selection and purification were carried out. Libraries were sequenced paired-end with 100 bp reads on an Illumina HiSeq2000. Regarding the original processing steps: SOAPnuke was used to process the raw data, with reads discarded if the reads contained adapters or uncalled bases, had a mean Phred below 15, or lacked an exact constant-primer or identifier match. High-quality paired reads were merged with COPE v1.2.5, and unique nucleotide sequences were defined as clonotypes. MiTCR v1.1 was used to align the clonotypes against IMGT TRBV, TRBD and TRBJ reference segments. Only V-J combinations with frequency above 0.0001, covering about 99% of repertoires, were analysed. A TCS score was defined as the ratio between F50 (clonal expansion) and ExV (chaos), using BLOSUM62-based TCRdist between CDR3 peptides within each V-J. Welch's t-statistics and random forest reduced around 510 V-J features to 10 to 15, which were used in a naive Bayes classifier (R e1071). Thyroid-blood repertoire similarity was quantified with the Morisita-Horn index. TCRdb trimmed the raw reads at Q25, called clones with MiXCR and kept productive beta chains. Every entry covers one CDR3 protein and lists the most common genes and DNA from its rows. These V and J calls originate from TCRdb's pipeline instead of the authors' own analysis. For this sample the table gives about 510,000 distinct CDR3 sequences, of which 40% to 55% were detected only once. The top ten clones comprise about two fifths of the sample.

Input material: peripheral blood or thyroid tissue (not recorded which). Recombination connected TRBV10-3 to TRBJ2-5; the D element could tentatively be TRBD1 or TRBD2, as 5 bases agree for each. This clonotype originated in an adult woman with Graves' disease, either hyperthyroidism or ophthalmopathy (not recorded which). In nucleotide form, the sequence is TGTGCCATCAGTGAGTCCTCCGGGACCCGGACCCAGTACTTC. This translates into CAISESSGTRTQYF.